One sample yielded the 24 T cell receptor beta chains listed below, sequenced in a study of blood T cells in healthy people across ages. PCR was performed a second time for about 6 to 11 cycles using a sample-barcoded 5' primer and a J-beta primer mix. One entry per CDR3 protein results from TCRdb running MiXCR on the 5' RACE reads. Of about 1,000,000 distinct CDR3 sequences in the sample, under 55% were seen once. Sequenced material: blood. Every receptor here comes from a woman aged 55 to 70 in good health.

This clonotype was recorded a few times. The rearrangement links TRBV6-1 to TRBJ1-5; tentative D call: TRBD1 (6 bases). Trimming stripped 8 bases from V and 0 bases from J, with 11 bases between. The CDR3 runs to 14 residues. CDR1 MNHNS and CDR2 SASEGT come from the germline V gene. CDR3: CASQTGSSNQPQHF. Written as DNA, the CDR3 is TGTGCCAGCCAGACAGGTAGTAGCAATCAGCCCCAGCATTTT.

This clonotype showed up just a few times. The V gene is TRBV7-6, the J gene TRBJ2-5; D may correspond to TRBD1 or TRBD2 (5 bases each). The J call may be wrong; the DNA end is better matched by TRBJ2-7. The CDR3 sequence is 16 residues long. CDR1 is SGHVS and CDR2 is FNYEAQ in the germline V gene. The CDR3 nucleotides read TGTGCCAGCAGCCCACGGGGACCCCGAACGTCCTACGAGCAGTACTTC. As protein: CASSPRGPRTSYEQYF.

This sequence joins TRBV18 and TRBJ2-1, with TRBD2 matching over 7 bases. This CDR3 contains 15 residues. CDR1 is KGHSH and CDR2 is LQKENI in the germline V gene. The J segment lost 6 bases and the V segment lost 3 bases, leaving 8 bases of the junction unmatched. Here the CDR3 DNA reads TGTGCCAGCTCACCTTCGTTGTGGACTAGCAATGAGCAGTTCTTC. Protein: CASSPSLWTSNEQFF. Looking up the rest from reference TRBV18 and TRBJ2-1 gives the full variable domain: NAGVMQNPRHLVRRRGQEARLRCSPMKGHSHVYWYRQLPEEGLKFMVYLQKENIIDESGMPKERFSAEFPKEGPSILRIQQVVRGDSAAYFCASSPSLWTSNEQFFGPGTRLTVL.

V and J are TRBV12-3 or TRBV12-4 and TRBJ2-3; TRBD2 aligns across 7 bases. CDR3 length equals 16 residues. V trimming: 0 bases; J trimming: 2 bases; junction bases outside the gene matches: 5. For the CDR3, the DNA is TGTGCCAGCAGTTTAGCGGGACTATCAAACACAGATACGCAGTATTTT. It translates to CASSLAGLSNTDTQYF.

This chain's CDR3 is CASSLGTSAGQETQYF. The CDR3 nucleotides are TGCGCCAGCAGCTTGGGGACCTCAGCGGGCCAAGAGACCCAGTACTTC. This chain links TRBV5-1 with TRBJ2-5, with D tentatively TRBD2 (6 bases). CDR1 and CDR2 from the germline V gene are SGHRS and YFSETQ. This CDR3 has 16 amino acids. V was clipped by 0 bases and J by 1 base, with 13 bases between them. Variable domain in full (rest from reference TRBV5-1 and TRBJ2-5): KAGVTQTPRYLIKTRGQQVTLSCSPISGHRSVSWYQQTPGQGLQFLFEYFSETQRNKGNFPGRFSGRQFSNSRSEMNVSTLELGDSALYLCASSLGTSAGQETQYFGPGTRLLVL.

The chain uses TRBV3-1 and TRBJ2-1, with a tentative D call TRBD1 (6 bases). The CDR3 has 14 residues. The germline CDR1 and CDR2 sequences are LGHDT and YNNKEL (reference sequence). Trimming took off 4 bases at V and 8 bases at J, with 15 bases between the two ends. The DNA of the CDR3 is TGTGCCAGCAGCCGGGACACCGCAGCCCATGAGCAGTTCTTC. Translated: CASSRDTAAHEQFF.

In this sample, this clonotype turned up a few times. The V call is TRBV6-2 or TRBV6-3, the J call TRBJ2-4; TRBD2 matches 9 bases. The last part of the DNA fits TRBJ2-7 better; the J call may be wrong. The CDR3 sequence is 12 residues long. Germline values: CDR1 MNHEY, CDR2 SVGEGT. Written as DNA, the CDR3 is TGTGCCATCGCTAGCGGGAACTACGAGCAGTACTTC. This codes for CAIASGNYEQYF.

The CDR3 is CATSRVADPYNEQFF. CDR3 nucleotides: TGTGCCACCAGCAGAGTTGCGGACCCCTACAATGAGCAGTTCTTC. The chain employs TRBV15 and TRBJ2-1; D remains ambiguous. The V gene's germline CDR1 is LNHNV and CDR2 YYDKDF (reference sequence). V lost 1 base and J lost 2, with 9 bases in between. The CDR3 sequence is 15 residues long.

Worth noting for this clonotype: This may arise from a read error, as a much more abundant clone is one base away. The chain has TRBV29-1 and TRBJ2-3, with TRBD1 matching over 7 bases. The length of the CDR3 is 17 residues. In germline, CDR1 is SQVTM, CDR2 ANQGSEA. V lost 4 bases to trimming and J lost 1 base; unmatched junction nucleotides: 14. CDR3 sequence reads: CSVAGQARRGGTDTQYF. The CDR3 DNA is TGCAGCGTTGCAGGACAGGCGAGGAGAGGTGGCACAGATACGCAGTATTTT.

The chain combines TRBV7-3 with TRBJ2-2, with TRBD1 matching over 7 bases. J gave up 4 bases and V 5 bases, and 13 bases lay outside the gene matches. This CDR3 comprises 17 residues. The germline gives CDR1 SGHTA, CDR2 FQGTGA. The CDR3 DNA is TGTGCCAGCAGCACAACGGCCGACAGGGTGGGCACCGGGGAGCTGTTTTTT. Protein: CASSTTADRVGTGELFF.

The V call is TRBV10-1, the J call TRBJ2-5; no clear D gene. The end of the DNA fits TRBJ2-7 better, so the J call may be wrong. This CDR3 comprises 14 residues. The V gene's germline CDR1 is WNHNN and CDR2 SYGVQD (reference sequence). Written as DNA, the CDR3 is TGCGCCAGCAGTGATGCTGGCTCTATCTACGAGCAGTACTTC. Its translation: CASSDAGSIYEQYF.

This rearrangement joins TRBV5-1 to TRBJ2-1; 9 positions match TRBD2. Per germline, CDR1 SGHRS and CDR2 YFSETQ. This CDR3 has 14 amino acids. Trimming cost V 2 bases and J 6 bases; bases outside gene matches: 3. In DNA, the CDR3 is TGCGCCAGCAGCTTCTCTAGCGGGACCAATGAGCAGTTCTTC. Residues: CASSFSSGTNEQFF.

This rearrangement joins TRBV28 to TRBJ1-2, with 8 positions matching TRBD1. After removal of 4 bases from V and 8 bases from J, the junction contained 3 bases not matched to a gene. Germline loops: CDR1 MDHEN, CDR2 SYDVKM. The CDR3 length is 12 residues. CDR3 in DNA: TGTGCCAGCAGTTGGGGGACAGGCGGCTACACCTTC. Translated: CASSWGTGGYTF.

Only a few counts were recorded for this clonotype. For the CDR3, the DNA is TGTGCCAGCAGTTTTCGGGCGACGGGGGTCCATGAGCAGTTCTTC. Its protein is CASSFRATGVHEQFF. The V and J genes are TRBV28 and TRBJ2-1; D might be TRBD2 (6 bases). The V end was cut by 3 bases, the J end by 8 bases, with 17 bases between. This CDR3 comprises 15 residues. Germline CDR1 and CDR2: MDHEN and SYDVKM.

V and J are TRBV6-2 or TRBV6-3 and TRBJ2-1; 14 bases line up with TRBD2. The CDR3 spans 17 residues. Germline V gives CDR1 MNHEY, CDR2 SVGEGT. Germline trimming cut 5 bases from V and 4 bases from J; bases unmatched to any gene: 7. The CDR3 loop is CASSARLAGGAYNEQFF. CDR3 in DNA: TGTGCCAGCAGTGCGCGACTAGCGGGAGGGGCATACAATGAGCAGTTCTTC.

The sample holds a few counts of this clonotype. The rearrangement uses TRBV20-1 and TRBJ1-2; TRBD1 agrees at 8 bases. The V segment lost 5 bases and the J segment 8 bases; nucleotides outside the gene matches: 7. This CDR3 spans 12 amino acids. Per the germline V gene, CDR1 is DFQATT and CDR2 is SNEGSKA (reference sequence). The CDR3 DNA reads as TGCAGTGCTGGAGGACAGGGAAGGGGCTACACCTTC. Its translation is CSAGGQGRGYTF.

The V call is TRBV6-5, the J call TRBJ2-5; D tentatively fits TRBD1 or TRBD2 (5 bases each). The DNA end is more similar to TRBJ2-7, so the J call may be wrong. Germline V gene sequence: CDR1 MNHEY, CDR2 SVGAGI. The CDR3 sequence is 13 residues long. The CDR3 DNA reads as TGTGCCAGCAGCGGGGCACTAGCCTACGAGCAGTACTTC. Its translation is CASSGALAYEQYF.

The chain joins TRBV5-5 to TRBJ1-5; no firm D call. This CDR3 region has 14 residues. Trimming pared 0 bases from V and 7 bases from J, leaving 11 bases between. Germline V gene sequence: CDR1 SGHKS, CDR2 YYEKEE (reference sequence). The DNA of the CDR3 is TGTGCCAGCAGCTTGGCCCCGGGGTACCAGCCCCAGCATTTT. Protein product: CASSLAPGYQPQHF.

CDR3 region: CSARDPGLAGGRKTYNEQFF. Here the CDR3 DNA reads TGCAGTGCTAGAGACCCGGGACTAGCGGGAGGGCGCAAAACCTACAATGAGCAGTTCTTC. The V and J genes are TRBV20-1 and TRBJ2-1; 16 bases match TRBD2. There are 20 residues in the CDR3. V was clipped by 0 bases and J by 2 bases; unmatched bases: 10. Germline V gene data show CDR1 as DFQATT and CDR2 as SNEGSKA (reference sequence).

Only a few counts were recorded for this clonotype. V is TRBV25-1 and J is TRBJ1-2, with no clear D. The CDR3 has 19 amino acids. CDR1 and CDR2 (germline): MGHDK, SYGVNS. V lost 8 bases, J lost 4 bases, and 32 bases lay in between. The CDR3 protein is CASRWVGPTRLEGCYGYTF. CDR3 nucleotide sequence: TGTGCCAGCCGGTGGGTCGGTCCGACACGTCTAGAAGGGTGCTATGGCTACACCTTC.

The V and J genes are TRBV6-5 and TRBJ2-7; 11 bases are shared with TRBD1. The DNA matches TRBJ2-5 better at its end, which makes the J call doubtful. The germline gives CDR1 MNHEY, CDR2 SVGAGI. This CDR3 has 21 amino acids. CDR3 region: CASSYSILGSGTGGGLKTQYF. The CDR3 DNA follows: TGTGCCAGCAGTTACTCGATTTTAGGCTCTGGGACAGGGGGAGGTTTAAAGACCCAGTACTTC.

The table lists this clonotype with a few counts. The chain recombines TRBV9 with TRBJ2-1; the match to TRBD2 covers 11 bases. The germline V gene encodes CDR1 SGDLS and CDR2 YYNGEE. Unmatched junction bases numbered 17, after V lost 5 bases and J lost 4 bases. This CDR3 comprises 19 residues. The CDR3 protein is CASRRGTSGDEGWYNEQFF. The CDR3 coding sequence is TGTGCCAGCAGAAGGGGGACTAGCGGAGACGAAGGGTGGTACAATGAGCAGTTCTTC.

This clonotype was detected only a few times. CDR3 DNA: TGCAGTGCTAGAGATGTCAGACTAGACCAAGAGACCCAGTACTTC. This codes for CSARDVRLDQETQYF. The V and J genes are TRBV20-1 and TRBJ2-5, with D possibly TRBD2 on 6 matching bases. Trimming took 0 bases from V and 0 from J, leaving 11 bases between them. The germline CDR1 and CDR2 sequences are DFQATT and SNEGSKA (reference sequence). This CDR3 is 15 amino acids long.

The chain links TRBV7-8 to TRBJ2-1, with D tentatively TRBD2 (5 bases). Trimming cost V 9 bases and J 3 bases, with 15 bases left between them. The CDR3 sequence is 14 residues long. CDR1 is SGHVS and CDR2 is FQNEAQ in the germline V gene. The DNA of the CDR3 is TGTGCCAGTAAAATAGCGTCTAGCTACAATGAGCAGTTCTTC. It codes for CASKIASSYNEQFF.